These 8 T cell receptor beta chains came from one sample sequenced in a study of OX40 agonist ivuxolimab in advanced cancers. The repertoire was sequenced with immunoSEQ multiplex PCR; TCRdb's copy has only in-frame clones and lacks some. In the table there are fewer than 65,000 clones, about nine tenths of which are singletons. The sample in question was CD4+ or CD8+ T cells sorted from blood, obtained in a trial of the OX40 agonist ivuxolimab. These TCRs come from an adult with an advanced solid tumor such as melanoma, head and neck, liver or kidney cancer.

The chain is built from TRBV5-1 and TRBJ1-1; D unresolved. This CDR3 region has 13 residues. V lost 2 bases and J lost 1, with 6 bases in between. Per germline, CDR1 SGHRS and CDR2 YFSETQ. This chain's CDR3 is CASSLTENTEAFF. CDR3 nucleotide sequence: TGCGCCAGCAGCTTAACAGAGAACACTGAAGCTTTCTTT.

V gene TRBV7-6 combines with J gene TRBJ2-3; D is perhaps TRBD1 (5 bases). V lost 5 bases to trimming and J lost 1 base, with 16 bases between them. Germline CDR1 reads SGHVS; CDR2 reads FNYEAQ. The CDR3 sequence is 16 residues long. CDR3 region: CASSLARAGGTDTQYF. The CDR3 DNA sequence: TGTGCCAGCAGCCTGGCCAGGGCTGGGGGCACAGATACGCAGTATTTT. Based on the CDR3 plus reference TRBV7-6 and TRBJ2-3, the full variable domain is GAGVSQSPRYKVTKRGQDVALRCDPISGHVSLYWYRQALGQGPEFLTYFNYEAQQDKSGLPNDRFSAERPEGSISTLTIQRTEQRDSAMYRCASSLARAGGTDTQYFGPGTRLTVL.

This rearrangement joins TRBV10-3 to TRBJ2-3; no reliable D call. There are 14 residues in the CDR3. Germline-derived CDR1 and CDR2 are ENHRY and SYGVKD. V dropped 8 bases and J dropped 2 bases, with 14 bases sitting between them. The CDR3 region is CAILGGSNTDTQYF. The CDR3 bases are TGTGCCATCTTGGGTGGCTCTAACACAGATACGCAGTATTTT.

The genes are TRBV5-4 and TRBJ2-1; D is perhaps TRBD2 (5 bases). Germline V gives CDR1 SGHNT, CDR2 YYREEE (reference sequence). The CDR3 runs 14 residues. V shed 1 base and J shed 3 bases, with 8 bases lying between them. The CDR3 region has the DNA TGTGCCAGCAGCTTGCGGGGTTACTACAATGAGCAGTTCTTC. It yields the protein CASSLRGYYNEQFF. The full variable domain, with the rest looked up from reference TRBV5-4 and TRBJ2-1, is ETGVTQSPTHLIKTRGQQVTLRCSSQSGHNTVSWYQQALGQGPQFIFQYYREEENGRGNFPPRFSGLQFPNYSSELNVNALELDDSALYLCASSLRGYYNEQFFGPGTRLTVL.

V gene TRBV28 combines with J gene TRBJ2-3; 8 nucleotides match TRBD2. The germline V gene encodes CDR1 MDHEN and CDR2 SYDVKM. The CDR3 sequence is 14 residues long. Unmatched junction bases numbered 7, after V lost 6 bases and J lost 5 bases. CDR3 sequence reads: CASRGAGDIDTQYF. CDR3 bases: TGTGCCAGCAGAGGAGCGGGAGATATAGATACGCAGTATTTT.

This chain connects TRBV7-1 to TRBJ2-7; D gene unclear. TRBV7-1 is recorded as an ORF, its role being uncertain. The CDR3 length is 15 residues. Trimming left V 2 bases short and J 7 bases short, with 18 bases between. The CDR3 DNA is TGTGCCAGCAGCTCACTCCAAGGCGACCTGGGGGAGCAGTACTTC. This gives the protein CASSSLQGDLGEQYF.

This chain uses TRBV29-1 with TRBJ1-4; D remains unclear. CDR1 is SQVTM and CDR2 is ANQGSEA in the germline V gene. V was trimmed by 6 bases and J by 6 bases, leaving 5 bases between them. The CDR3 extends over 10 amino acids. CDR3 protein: CSVKDEKLFF. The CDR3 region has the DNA TGCAGCGTGAAGGATGAAAAACTGTTTTTT.

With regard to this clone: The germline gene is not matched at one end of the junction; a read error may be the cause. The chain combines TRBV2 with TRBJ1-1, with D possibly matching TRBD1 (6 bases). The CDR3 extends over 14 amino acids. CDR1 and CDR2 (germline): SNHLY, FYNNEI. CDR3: CASKGGYGGESPTF. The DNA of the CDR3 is TGTGCCAGCAAGGGGGGATACGGGGGTGAGAGTCCCACCTTT.